This T cell receptor beta chain is from a study of blood T cell repertoires in COVID-19. In the study overall: Spain, Italy and the United States supplied samples that represented acute and convalescent COVID-19. T cells, B-cell-depleted T cells, or PBMCs supplied cDNA or gDNA.

Method: immunoSEQ multiplex PCR; TCRdb's copy keeps in-frame clones and lacks some. Among around 440,000 clones listed, around 88% were seen once. Germline values: CDR1 LGHDT, CDR2 YNNKEL (reference sequence). V shed 4 bases and J shed 4 bases, with 13 bases lying between them. The CDR3 totals 14 residues. Enrollment of patients from Seattle took place during active infection, with longitudinal follow-up. The sequence derives from a woman in her forties or fifties with COVID-19, enrolled during active disease. The genes are TRBV3-1 (or the pseudogene TRBV3-2) and TRBJ1-2; no firm D call. Sequences were obtained from peripheral blood. CDR3 sequence: CASSPRVFGYGYTF. In nucleotides, the CDR3 is TGTGCCAGCAGCCCGAGGGTTTTCGGCTATGGCTACACCTTC.